This entry concerns a single TCR beta chain. Germline loops: CDR1 MNHEY, CDR2 SMNVEV (reference sequence). The germline V and J ends were trimmed by 2 bases and 3 bases, with 15 bases remaining between them. CDR3 length: 16 residues. These data are taken from a study of technical replicates of blood from several donors. Produced via immunoSEQ multiplex PCR; TCRdb's table is partial and in-frame only. The profile shows about 81,000 clones, approximately 94% of them singletons. This sequence joins TRBV27 and TRBJ2-3; the D gene is possibly TRBD1 (6 bases). The sequencing sample was made of T cells isolated from PBMCs. The sequence was collected from a human donor in good health. The CDR3 DNA reads TGTGCCAGCAGTTTAAGACGGGGCAGGGGTACAGATACGCAGTATTTT. This codes for CASSLRRGRGTDTQYF.